The rows below give T cell receptor beta chains drawn from one sample of a study of control samples from healthy donors and cancer patients. TCRdb keeps only in-frame clones here, not all; method: immunoSEQ multiplex PCR. The sample shows around 130,000 clones, less than 95% of them seen only once. Source material: blood. These receptors were taken from a man aged 30 to 45 in good health. Each CDR3 is given with its conserved first and last residue. D genes are given only for firm matches. Clone size appears in some rows only: once, few, many, or a class for an expanded clone.

length	D	V	size	J	DNA	CDR3
15	.	TRBV28	.	TRBJ1-5	TGTGCCAGCAGGGGAGACAGGCTAGGGGATCAGCCCCAGCATTTT	CASRGDRLGDQPQHF
13	.	TRBV5-4	.	TRBJ2-7	TGTGCCAGCAGCCCCCGAGCAGCCTACGAGCAGTACTTC	CASSPRAAYEQYF
13	TRBD2	TRBV7-8	.	TRBJ2-7	TGTGCCAGCGGACTAGCGCCTTCCTACGAGCAGTACTTC	CASGLAPSYEQYF
13	.	TRBV6-5	.	TRBJ2-1	TGTGCCAGCAGAGAGACAGTTTACAATGAGCAGTTCTTC	CASRETVYNEQFF
16	TRBD2	TRBV29-1	.	TRBJ2-7	TGCAGCGGTCAGGTTCGGGGCGGGGGGGCTATTTACGAGCAGTACTTC	CSGQVRGGGAIYEQYF
14	TRBD1	TRBV4-1	.	TRBJ1-1	TGCGCCAGCAGCCACACGACAGGGTACACTGAAGCTTTCTTT	CASSHTTGYTEAFF
13	.	TRBV4-3	once	TRBJ1-5	TGCGCCAGCAGCCAAGATCTATCCCAGCCCCAGCATTTT	CASSQDLSQPQHF
17	TRBD2	TRBV25-1	.	TRBJ2-5	TGTGCCAGCAGTGACCTCCTAGCGGGGGGGATGGAAGAGACCCAGTACTTC	CASSDLLAGGMEETQYF
16	TRBD1	TRBV6-2/TRBV6-3	.	TRBJ2-7	TGTGCCAGCAGTTTCGGGACAGGGTGGCCCACCTACGAGCAGTACTTC	CASSFGTGWPTYEQYF
17	TRBD1	TRBV19	.	TRBJ1-4	TGTGCCAGTAGTAACTCGGGTGAAGGGGGCCTAAATGAAAAACTGTTTTTT	CASSNSGEGGLNEKLFF
11	TRBD1	TRBV30	.	TRBJ2-1	TGTGCCTGGAGTTACAGGGGTGAGCAGTTCTTC	CAWSYRGEQFF
15	.	TRBV27	.	TRBJ2-3	TGTGCCAGCAGACAGACGGGACCATACACAGATACGCAGTATTTT	CASRQTGPYTDTQYF
17	.	TRBV28	.	TRBJ2-7	TGTGCCAGCAGTTCCCTCTGGGTGGGGGAAACTCCCTACGAGCAGTACTTC	CASSSLWVGETPYEQYF
17	TRBD1	TRBV4-1	.	TRBJ1-6	TGCGCCAGCAGCCTCCCCGGTTCCGGGACAGGGGGTTCACCCCTCCACTTT	CASSLPGSGTGGSPLHF
14	TRBD1	TRBV27	.	TRBJ2-7	TGTGCCAGCAGTTTACGGACAGGGGCCTACGAGCAGTACTTC	CASSLRTGAYEQYF
16	.	TRBV2	.	TRBJ2-7	TGTGCCAGCAGTGCTACCGAGGGGGGACGTGGCTCCGAGCAGTACTTC	CASSATEGGRGSEQYF
13	TRBD2	TRBV30	.	TRBJ2-1	TGTGCCTGGAGTGTACTAGCGGGATATGAGCAGTTCTTC	CAWSVLAGYEQFF
12	.	TRBV3-1/TRBV3-2	.	TRBJ2-3	TGTGCCAGCAGCCATCGAAGGTATACGCAGTATTTT	CASSHRRYTQYF
14	TRBD2	TRBV4-1	.	TRBJ2-7	TGCGCCAGCAGCCCGGGCGGGGGGCTCCACGAGCAGTACTTC	CASSPGGGLHEQYF
14	TRBD2	TRBV27	.	TRBJ2-7	TGTGCCAGCAGTCCGGGACTAGCTGTTCGCGAGCAGTACTTC	CASSPGLAVREQYF
12	.	TRBV24-1	.	TRBJ2-1	TGTGCCACCAGTGACAGGAGAGATGAGCAGTTCTTC	CATSDRRDEQFF
14	.	TRBV19	.	TRBJ1-4	TGTGCCAGTAGTATAATCAGGGGATCTGAAAAACTGTTTTTT	CASSIIRGSEKLFF
16	.	TRBV5-5	.	TRBJ2-1	TGTGCCAGCAGCTTGGCCCCAAGGGCCACCTACAATGAGCAGTTCTTC	CASSLAPRATYNEQFF
13	.	TRBV7-9	.	TRBJ1-1	TGTGCCAGCAGCTGGGGTGGGAACACTGAAGCTTTCTTT	CASSWGGNTEAFF
13	TRBD1	TRBV2	once	TRBJ2-7	TGTGCCAGCGTCGACAGGGGGCTGGGGGAGCAGTACTTC	CASVDRGLGEQYF
14	TRBD1	TRBV3-1/TRBV3-2	.	TRBJ2-2	TGTGCCAGCATAGGGACAGCGAACACCGGGGAGCTGTTTTTT	CASIGTANTGELFF
21	.	TRBV5-3	.	TRBJ1-6	TGTGCCAGAAGCCAGCTATCGGACGAGACAGGATCTTATTTCTATAATTCACCCCTCCACTTT	CARSQLSDETGSYFYNSPLHF
14	.	TRBV19	few	TRBJ1-4	TGTGCCAGTAGTCCCACCTTCCGACGCGAAAAACTGTTTTTT	CASSPTFRREKLFF
15	TRBD2	TRBV7-6	.	TRBJ2-5	TGTGCCAGCAGCTTAGTAGCGGGCCTTGGAGAGACCCAGTACTTC	CASSLVAGLGETQYF
15	.	TRBV7-3	.	TRBJ2-1	TGTGCCAGCAGCTTAACCGGTTTCTGGGCGGATGAGCAGTTCTTC	CASSLTGFWADEQFF
15	.	TRBV9	once	TRBJ1-3	TGTGCCAGCAGCCTAGGGGGGCACTCTGGAAACACCATATATTTT	CASSLGGHSGNTIYF
17	.	TRBV5-1	once	TRBJ2-2	TGCGCCAGCAGCCCTGAAGACGGTCTCGCGAACACCGGGGAGCTGTTTTTT	CASSPEDGLANTGELFF
13	.	TRBV7-9	.	TRBJ1-5	TGTGCCAGCAGCTTCGATAGCAATCAGCCCCAGCATTTT	CASSFDSNQPQHF
15	TRBD2	TRBV9	.	TRBJ2-1	TGTGCCAGCACCCGAGGGGCTAGCGGGTACAATGAGCAGTTCTTC	CASTRGASGYNEQFF
16	TRBD1	TRBV13	once	TRBJ2-7	TGTGCCAGCAGCTTAGCCCGGGACAGGGGACCCCACGAGCAGTACTTC	CASSLARDRGPHEQYF
15	TRBD1	TRBV19	.	TRBJ1-5	TGTGCCAGTAGTACTTCCGGGACAGGGCTTCAGCCCCAGCATTTT	CASSTSGTGLQPQHF